The source of this T cell receptor (beta chain) is a study of PD-L1 blockade in urothelial cancer (dated by TCRdb to about 2017). General notes on the study: Every patient began therapy in 2014 and was given atezolizumab 1,200 mg intravenously every 3 weeks. About 85% of the roughly 29 patients were identified as males with urothelial cancer of bladder origin, and a prior smoking history was reported by 18 of 29 patients. Patients had an ECOG performance status of 0 or 1 and had received between 0 and 3 prior chemotherapy regimens. Blood samples were analyzed at 3 weeks after treatment start (second dose) and at 6 weeks after treatment start. Blood samples gave a median of approximately 150,000 T cells and tens of thousands of unique TCRs, with a median clonality of 0.080. An exploratory multi-omic analysis was conducted of the somatic, immune and clinical correlates of response to PD-L1 blockade with atezolizumab in urothelial cancer. Pretreatment tumor samples, along with matched peripheral blood collected serially before and after atezolizumab treatment, underwent TCR sequencing. Durable clinical benefit was defined as progression-free survival longer than 6 months, and TCR features were also tested against progression-free and overall survival. In the same patients, whole exome sequencing and RNA sequencing of pretreatment tumors were performed in addition to TCR sequencing. Durable clinical benefit was achieved by nine patients but not by the remaining 20. Approximately 30 patients had pretreatment blood TCR-seq, about 24 had at least one posttreatment blood collection, and about 24 had tumor TCR-seq. The paper's findings and limits, for the study overall: A pretreatment peripheral blood TCR clonality below the median was linked to improved progression-free and overall survival. Among patients with durable benefit, tumor-associated TCR clones showed greater expansion in peripheral blood 3 weeks after treatment started (n = 22, p = 0.022). Small sample size (n ≈ 28) and many exploratory analyses mean the results are intended to be hypothesis-generating.

Each PCR received spiked-in synthetic TCR analog templates so that absolute template abundance could be estimated from read counts. Using the immunoSEQ assay, TCRbeta CDR3 regions were amplified from genomic DNA with bias-controlled V and J gene primers. Sequencing of rearranged TCRbeta segments was done at approximately 20X coverage. The original methods were these. Sequencing errors were corrected by clustering and CDR3s were annotated against IMGT to assign V, D and J genes. Downstream analyses used only productive TCRbeta rearrangements, leaving out any out-of-frame or stop-codon sequences. To compute clonality, Shannon entropy was normalized by the log of the number of unique productive sequences and then subtracted from one. Fisher's exact test with Benjamini-Hochberg correction, at a threshold of adjusted p below 0.01, was used to find clones that differed between time points or between blood and tumor. As stored in TCRdb, this immuneACCESS dataset retains in-frame rearrangements with V and J assigned. A fraction of the clones does not appear; measured against another copy, unresolved V genes explain less than half of the discrepancy, and the remainder lacks a known reason. That table supplies the V and J calls and clone size; D and trimming were determined from the DNA. The sample table contains under 30,000 clones; only one count was recorded for approximately 88% of them. The ten top clones hold about 8.9% of the sample.

A cohort of about 27 patients with locally advanced or metastatic urothelial carcinoma, treated at Memorial Sloan Kettering on a trial protocol, was included. Peripheral blood mononuclear cells were collected pretreatment and during treatment, at between 1 and 8 total time points per patient. The Qiagen DNeasy Blood extraction kit was used to purify genomic DNA from total PBMCs and from tumor samples. PBMCs were collected pretreatment and during treatment, and were isolated and stored as previously described. As regards this clone: What this receptor recognizes is not known. Base-call qualities are not available, and no considerably larger clone is one nucleotide away.

Sample: PBMCs, taken around atezolizumab (anti-PD-L1) treatment. The sequence came from a man between 65 and 79 years old with urothelial cancer.

The nucleotide sequence reads as follows: TGTGCCAGTAGTACCCTGGACAGGGCCGTATATGGCAATCAGCCCCAGCATTTT. Its protein product is CASSTLDRAVYGNQPQHF. The rearranged segments are TRBV19 and TRBJ1-5; 8 bases in the junction line up with TRBD1. CDR1 LNHDA and CDR2 SQIVND were looked up in the germline V gene (reference sequence). Counted from cysteine to phenylalanine, this CDR3 has 18 amino acids. The read is trimmed to its CDR3 DNA, 54 bases read in frame from base 1. V lost 4 bases and J lost 2 bases, and the count of bases not matched to a germline gene is 13.